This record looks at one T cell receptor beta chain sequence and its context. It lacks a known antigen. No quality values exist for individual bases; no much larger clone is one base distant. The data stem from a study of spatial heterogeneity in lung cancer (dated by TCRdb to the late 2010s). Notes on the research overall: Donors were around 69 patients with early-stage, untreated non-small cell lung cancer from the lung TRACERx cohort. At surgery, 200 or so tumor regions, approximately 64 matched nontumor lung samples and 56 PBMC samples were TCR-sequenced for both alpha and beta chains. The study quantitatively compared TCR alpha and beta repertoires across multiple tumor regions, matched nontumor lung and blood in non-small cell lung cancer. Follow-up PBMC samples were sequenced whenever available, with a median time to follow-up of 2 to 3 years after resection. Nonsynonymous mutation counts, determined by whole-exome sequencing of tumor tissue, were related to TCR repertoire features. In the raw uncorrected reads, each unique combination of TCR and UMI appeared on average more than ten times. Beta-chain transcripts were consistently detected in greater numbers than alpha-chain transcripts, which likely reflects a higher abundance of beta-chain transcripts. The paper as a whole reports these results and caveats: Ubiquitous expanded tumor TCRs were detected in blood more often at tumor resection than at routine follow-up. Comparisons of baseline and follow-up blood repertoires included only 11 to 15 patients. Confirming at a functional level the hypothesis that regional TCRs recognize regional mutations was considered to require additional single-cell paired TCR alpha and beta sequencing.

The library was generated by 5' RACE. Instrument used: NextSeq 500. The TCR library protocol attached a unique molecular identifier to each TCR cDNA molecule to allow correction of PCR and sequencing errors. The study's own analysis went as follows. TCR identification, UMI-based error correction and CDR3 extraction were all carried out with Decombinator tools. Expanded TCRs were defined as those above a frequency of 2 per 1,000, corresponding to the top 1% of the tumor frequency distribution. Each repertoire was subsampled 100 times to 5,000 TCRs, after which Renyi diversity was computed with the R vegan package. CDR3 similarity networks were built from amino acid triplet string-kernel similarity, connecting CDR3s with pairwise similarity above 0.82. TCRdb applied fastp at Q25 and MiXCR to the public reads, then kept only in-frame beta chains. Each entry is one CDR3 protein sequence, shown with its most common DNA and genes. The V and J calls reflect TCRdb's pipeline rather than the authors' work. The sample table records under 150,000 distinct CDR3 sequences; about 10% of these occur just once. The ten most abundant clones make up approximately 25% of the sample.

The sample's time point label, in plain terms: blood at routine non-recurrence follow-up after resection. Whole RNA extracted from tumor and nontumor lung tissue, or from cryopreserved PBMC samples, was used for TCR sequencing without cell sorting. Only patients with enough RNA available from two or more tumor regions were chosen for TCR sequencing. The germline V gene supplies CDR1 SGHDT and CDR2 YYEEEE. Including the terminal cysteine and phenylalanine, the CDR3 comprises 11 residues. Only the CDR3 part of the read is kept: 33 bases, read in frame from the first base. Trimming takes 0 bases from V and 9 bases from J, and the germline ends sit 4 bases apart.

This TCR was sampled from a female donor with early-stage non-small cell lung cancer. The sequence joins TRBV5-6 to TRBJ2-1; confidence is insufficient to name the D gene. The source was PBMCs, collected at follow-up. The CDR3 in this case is CASSLGREQFF. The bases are TGTGCCAGCAGCTTGGGTCGTGAGCAGTTCTTC.